This TCR beta chain was recovered during a study of cytomegalovirus exposure and HLA in healthy donors. General study points: Later analysis suggested links between common viral pathogens and several top significant clusters. Apparent HLA restriction characterized most CMV-associated TCR beta chains in a later analysis. Per a prior analysis, the majority of TCR beta V segments were productive roughly 87% or roughly 30% of the time.

V dropped 7 bases and J dropped 4 bases, with 16 bases sitting between them. CDR3 size: 14 residues. In regard to this clone: Its target is not known.

PCR amplification relied on 60 Vbeta primers (plus 13 Jbeta primers). Using immunoSEQ multiplex PCR, the repertoire was profiled, and TCRdb retains in-frame clones only, with some absent. The sample includes 70,000 to 100,000 clones, around 80% of them seen just once. The sequence derives from a woman aged 50 to 65 in good health and CMV-seropositive. The sample comprised PBMCs. V usage is TRBV23-1 and J usage is TRBJ1-2, with TRBD1 as a possible D gene (6 bases). TRBV23-1 is an ORF, and what it does is uncertain. CDR3 amino acids: CASILTRTVYGYTF. CDR3 sequence (DNA): TGCGCCAGCATCCTAACCAGGACAGTCTATGGCTACACCTTC.